This TCR beta chain was captured by sequencing in a study of patients and donors after allogeneic stem cell transplantation. TCRdb itself ran the RT-PCR reads through MiXCR, one entry per CDR3 protein. This table has some 10,000 distinct CDR3 sequences, roughly a fifth appearing once. In its sample, this clonotype was seen once. Germline CDR1 is SNHLY and CDR2 is FYNNEI. This CDR3 is 14 amino acids long. Trimming cost V 2 bases and J 1 base, with 8 bases left between them. The chain uses TRBV2 and TRBJ1-1; no firm D call. The sequenced sample was blood, either unsorted or a sorted T cell fraction (not recorded which). The TCR comes from a human donor who was either an allogeneic HSCT recipient or a stem cell or donor lymphocyte infusion donor (not recorded which). It is not recorded whose cells these are; they may come from a transplant donor. The CDR3 nucleotides are TGTGCCAGCAGTGAACGGCTATCGAACACTGAAGCTTTCTTT. Translation gives CASSERLSNTEAFF. The full variable domain, in which reference TRBV2 and TRBJ1-1 provide the parts outside the CDR3, is EPEVTQTPSHQVTQMGQEVILRCVPISNHLYFYWYRQILGQKVEFLVSFYNNEISEKSEIFDDQFSVERPDGSNFTLKIRSTKLEDSAMYFCASSERLSNTEAFFGQGTRLTVV.